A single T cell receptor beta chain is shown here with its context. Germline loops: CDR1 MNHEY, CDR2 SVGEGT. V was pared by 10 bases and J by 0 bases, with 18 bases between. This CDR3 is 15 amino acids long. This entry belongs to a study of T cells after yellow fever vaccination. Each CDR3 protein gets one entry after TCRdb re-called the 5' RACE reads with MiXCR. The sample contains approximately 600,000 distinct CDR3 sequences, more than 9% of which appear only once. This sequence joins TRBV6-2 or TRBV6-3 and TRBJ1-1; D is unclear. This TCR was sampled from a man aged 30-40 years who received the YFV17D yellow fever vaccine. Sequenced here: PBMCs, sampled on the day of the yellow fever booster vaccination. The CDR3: CAIQAFPPMNTEAFF. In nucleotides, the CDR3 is TGTGCCATCCAGGCCTTCCCCCCTATGAACACTGAAGCTTTCTTT.